This T cell receptor (beta chain) was sequenced in a study of CD8 T cells in Susac syndrome. The wider study: Patients with Susac syndrome had blood drawn and were at that point therapy-naive, on corticosteroids, or on intravenous immunoglobulin alone.

Germline V lookup: CDR1 LGHNA, CDR2 YSLEER. Trimming took 4 bases from V and 4 from J, leaving 23 bases between them. The CDR3 has 17 residues. Sequencing of TCR beta covered CD8+ and CD4+ T cells obtained from blood. Through negative isolation, CD4+ and CD8+ T cells were obtained, while TEMRA cells were enriched using FACS. When the RNA was reverse transcribed, random hexamers were used with an input of roughly 0.45 to 1 ug. MiXCR was run by TCRdb on the immunoSEQ multiplex PCR reads, yielding one entry per CDR3 protein. The sample lists tens of thousands of distinct CDR3 sequences, roughly 95% seen once, with 0.63% in the top ten.

This clonotype was sampled from a human donor with Susac syndrome. The sequenced material came from CD8+ T cells from PBMCs. The V and J genes are TRBV4-3 and TRBJ2-7; unclear D gene. In DNA form, the CDR3 reads TGCGCCAGCAGCCCTTCACTCCCGGGCTCCAATCCTTACGAGCAGTACTTC. It specifies CASSPSLPGSNPYEQYF.